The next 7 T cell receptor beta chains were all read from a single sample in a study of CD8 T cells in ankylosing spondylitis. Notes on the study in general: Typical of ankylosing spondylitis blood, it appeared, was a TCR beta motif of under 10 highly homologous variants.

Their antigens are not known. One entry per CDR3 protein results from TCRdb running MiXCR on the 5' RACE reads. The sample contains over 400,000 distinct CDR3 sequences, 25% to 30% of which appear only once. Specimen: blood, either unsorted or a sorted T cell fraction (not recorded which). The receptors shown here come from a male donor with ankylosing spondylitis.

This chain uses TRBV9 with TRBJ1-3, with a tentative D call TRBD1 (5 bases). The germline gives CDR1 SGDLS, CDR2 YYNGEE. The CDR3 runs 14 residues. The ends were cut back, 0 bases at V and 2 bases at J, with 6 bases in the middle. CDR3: CASSVEGAGNTIYF. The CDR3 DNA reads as TGTGCCAGCAGCGTAGAAGGGGCTGGAAACACCATATATTTT.

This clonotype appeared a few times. CDR3 loop: CSVLGAAGEKLFF. In DNA, the CDR3 is TGCAGTGTTTTAGGGGCCGCGGGTGAAAAACTGTTTTTT. This chain uses TRBV20-1 with TRBJ1-4; a weak D match, TRBD1 (5 bases). V lost 7 bases and J lost 7, with 16 bases in between. The germline V gene has CDR1 DFQATT and CDR2 SNEGSKA (reference sequence). This CDR3 region has 13 residues.

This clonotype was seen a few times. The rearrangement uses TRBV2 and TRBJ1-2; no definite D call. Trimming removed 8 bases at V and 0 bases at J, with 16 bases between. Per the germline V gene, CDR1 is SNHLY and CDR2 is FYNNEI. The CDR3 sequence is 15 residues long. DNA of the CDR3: TGTGCCAGCGTCCTACAAACAACAGCTAACTATGGCTACACCTTC. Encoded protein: CASVLQTTANYGYTF.

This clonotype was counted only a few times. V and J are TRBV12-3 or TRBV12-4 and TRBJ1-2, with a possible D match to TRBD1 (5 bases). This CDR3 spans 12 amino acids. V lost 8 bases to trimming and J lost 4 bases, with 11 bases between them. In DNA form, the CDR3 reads TGTGCCAGCGGTGGGGGGTCCTATGGCTACACCTTC. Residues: CASGGGSYGYTF.

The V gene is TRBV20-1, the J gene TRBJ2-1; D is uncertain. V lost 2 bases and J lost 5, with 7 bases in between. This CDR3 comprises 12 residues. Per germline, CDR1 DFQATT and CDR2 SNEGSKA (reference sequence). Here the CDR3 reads CSARKPNNEQFF. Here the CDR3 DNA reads TGCAGTGCTAGAAAGCCAAACAATGAGCAGTTCTTC.

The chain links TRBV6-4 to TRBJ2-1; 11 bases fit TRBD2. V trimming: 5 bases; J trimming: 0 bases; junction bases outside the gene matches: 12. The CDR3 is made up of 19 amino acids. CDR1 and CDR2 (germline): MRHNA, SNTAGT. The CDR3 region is CASSTAGTSGSFSYNEQFF. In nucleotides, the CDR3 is TGTGCCAGCAGTACTGCCGGGACTAGCGGAAGTTTCTCCTACAATGAGCAGTTCTTC.

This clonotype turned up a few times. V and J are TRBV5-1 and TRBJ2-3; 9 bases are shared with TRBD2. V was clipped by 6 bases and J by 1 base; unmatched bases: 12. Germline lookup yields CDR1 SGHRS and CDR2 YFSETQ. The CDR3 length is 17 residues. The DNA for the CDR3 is TGCGCCAGCAACCGGAATAGCGGGAGAGGGGGCACAGATACGCAGTATTTT. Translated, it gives CASNRNSGRGGTDTQYF.